A selection of T cell receptor beta chains follows, all from one sample in a study of patients and donors after allogeneic stem cell transplantation. Using its own MiXCR run on the RT-PCR reads, TCRdb lists one record per CDR3 protein. The table lists about 960,000 distinct CDR3 sequences, roughly 18% of them singletons. Sequenced material: blood, either unsorted or a sorted T cell fraction (not recorded which). The source of these receptors is a human donor who was either an allogeneic HSCT recipient or a stem cell or donor lymphocyte infusion donor (not recorded which). It is not recorded whose cells these are; they may come from a transplant donor. Both conserved end residues are part of each CDR3. The D gene is left open where the match is weak. Only part of the rows carry a size: once, few, many, or a class if the clone is expanded.

J gene | clone size | D gene | V gene | CDR3 DNA | CDR3 protein
TRBJ1-1 | few | . | TRBV20-1 | TGCAGTGCTGGAGTGCCCGCCACTGAAGCTTTCTTT | CSAGVPATEAFF
TRBJ2-7 | . | . | TRBV27 | TGTGCCAGCGCAGTCACCATACTCTACGAGCAGTACTTC | CASAVTILYEQYF
TRBJ2-5 | once | TRBD1 | TRBV3-1 | TGTGCCAGCAGCCCCGGGACAGGGGTTTTAGGAGAGACCCAGTACTTC | CASSPGTGVLGETQYF
TRBJ2-2 | . | . | TRBV20-1 | TGCAGTGCCTTCCAGAATACCGGGGAGCTGTTTTTT | CSAFQNTGELFF
TRBJ1-5 | . | . | TRBV7-2 | TGTGCCAGCAGCTTATCTGGGGCCGTCCCGAATCAGCCCCAGCATTTT | CASSLSGAVPNQPQHF
TRBJ1-2 | . | . | TRBV20-1 | TGCAGTGCTAGAGATGAGTCCCCGGGGGGCTACACCTTC | CSARDESPGGYTF
TRBJ2-1 | . | TRBD2 | TRBV11-2 | TGTGCCAGCAGCTCCCCCGGGACTACGTACAATGAGCAGTTCTTC | CASSSPGTTYNEQFF
TRBJ1-1 | . | . | TRBV5-5 | TGTGCCAGCAGTCCTGACGGCGATTGGGCTTTCTTT | CASSPDGDWAFF
TRBJ2-1 | many | TRBD2 | TRBV28 | TGTGCCAGCAGTTTATTTTGGACTAGCGGGAGGAGGAGGGCCAATGAGCAGTTCTTC | CASSLFWTSGRRRANEQFF
TRBJ2-1 | . | . | TRBV30 | TGTGCCTGGATGGCGATTGATGAGCAGTTCTTC | CAWMAIDEQFF
TRBJ2-3 | . | . | TRBV6-6 | TGTGCCAGCACAATCCGGGCCACAGATACGCAGTATTTT | CASTIRATDTQYF
TRBJ2-3 | . | . | TRBV6-1 | TGTGCCAGCAGTGAACGGGCTAGAGGTACGCAGTATTTT | CASSERARGTQYF
TRBJ1-3 | . | . | TRBV4-1 | TGCGCCAGCAGCCAAGTTGAGCGGGGGCTAGAGTACGGAAACACCATATATTTT | CASSQVERGLEYGNTIYF
TRBJ2-5 | . | TRBD1 | TRBV5-1 | TGCGCCAGCAGCGTAGACAGGGGGCTGGAGACCCAGTACTTC | CASSVDRGLETQYF
TRBJ1-2 | . | . | TRBV5-6 | TGTGCCAGCAGCCCGGGGCACGACTATGGCTACACCTTC | CASSPGHDYGYTF
TRBJ2-2 | few | . | TRBV11-2 | TGTGCCAGCAGCTTTACGGGGCGGGGAGGAACCGGGGAGCTGTTTTTT | CASSFTGRGGTGELFF
TRBJ1-2 | . | TRBD1 | TRBV18 | TGTGCCAGCTCCCCAGACAGGGGCAAGTATGGCTACACCTTC | CASSPDRGKYGYTF
TRBJ2-1 | many | . | TRBV4-3 | TGCGCCAGCAGCCAAGATCGGGGGCGGCCCTACAATGAGCAGTTCTTC | CASSQDRGRPYNEQFF
TRBJ2-7 | . | TRBD2 | TRBV29-1 | TGCAGCGTTGGGGTACCTAGGACTAGCGGGAGCTACGAGCAGTACTTC | CSVGVPRTSGSYEQYF
TRBJ2-1 | . | TRBD1 | TRBV5-1 | TGCGCCAGCAGCCGCGGGACAGGGGACTACAATGAGCAGTTCTTC | CASSRGTGDYNEQFF
TRBJ2-7 | . | TRBD1 | TRBV30 | TGTGCCTGGAGTAGGGACAGGTGGGACGAGCAGTACTTC | CAWSRDRWDEQYF
TRBJ2-7 | . | . | TRBV20-1 | TGCAGTGCCCTTAGCGGCGGGGCCAGCTCCTACGAGCAGTACTTC | CSALSGGASSYEQYF
TRBJ1-3 | . | . | TRBV27 | TGTGCCAGCAGTTTAAGGTGGACTGGAAACACCATATATTTT | CASSLRWTGNTIYF
TRBJ1-1 | few | . | TRBV7-2 | TGTGCCAGCAGCGGGAGATTTCGGGGCACTGAAGCTTTCTTT | CASSGRFRGTEAFF
TRBJ2-1 | few | . | TRBV20-1 | TGCAGTGCTACAGGGAACTCCTACAATGAGCAGTTCTTC | CSATGNSYNEQFF
TRBJ1-1 | few | TRBD1 | TRBV7-9 | TGTGCCGGACAGGGGAAGAACACTGAAGCTTTCTTT | CAGQGKNTEAFF
TRBJ2-7 | . | . | TRBV4-3 | TGCGCCAGCAGCCAAGATCGGCTAGATGCCTACGAGCAGTACTTC | CASSQDRLDAYEQYF
TRBJ1-1 | . | . | TRBV30 | TGTGCCTGGAGTGTACCAAAGATGGGGGGCACTGAAGCTTTCTTT | CAWSVPKMGGTEAFF
TRBJ2-3 | . | TRBD2 | TRBV10-3 | TGTGCCATCAGCCCAAGGTCTAGCGGGAGGGCCGGCGTCGCAGATACGCAGTATTTT | CAISPRSSGRAGVADTQYF
TRBJ2-1 | many | . | TRBV12-3/TRBV12-4 | TGTGCCAGCAGTCCCTCCCAGATTTTACAGTTCTTC | CASSPSQILQFF
TRBJ2-3 | . | TRBD2 | TRBV5-1 | TGCGCCAGCAGCCTTTCAGCTAGCGGGAGGCAGACAGATACGCAGTATTTT | CASSLSASGRQTDTQYF